Each of the 18 T cell receptor beta chains below was sequenced from the same sample in a study of T cells in Graves' hyperthyroidism and ophthalmopathy. RNA transcripts provided the source from which TCR beta CDR3 regions were amplified. First-round RT-PCR of the TCR CDR3 relied on the HTBI primer set. One entry per CDR3 protein, called by TCRdb with MiXCR from the multiplex PCR reads. Of hundreds of thousands of distinct CDR3 sequences listed, 20% are singletons. Sequencing was performed on blood. The origin of the receptors is a man aged 30-40 years with Graves' ophthalmopathy.

This clonotype was detected ten times or more. The chain recombines TRBV5-6 with TRBJ1-2; the match to TRBD1 covers 11 bases. J lost 5 bases, V lost 4 bases, and 4 bases had no gene match. The CDR3 is 14 residues long. Germline values: CDR1 SGHDT, CDR2 YYEEEE. The chain's CDR3 is CASSPGQGVYGYTF. CDR3 bases: TGTGCCAGCAGCCCGGGACAGGGGGTGTATGGCTACACCTTC. Supplemented by reference TRBV5-6 and TRBJ1-2, the full variable domain reads DAGVTQSPTHLIKTRGQQVTLRCSPKSGHDTVSWYQQALGQGPQFIFQYYEEEERQRGNFPDRFSGHQFPNYSSELNVNALLLGDSALYLCASSPGQGVYGYTFGSGTRLTVV.

In its sample, this clonotype was seen many times. The chain recombines TRBV6-1 with TRBJ1-2; D is possibly TRBD1 (5 bases). CDR1 is MNHNS and CDR2 is SASEGT in the germline V gene. The CDR3 extends over 16 amino acids. V lost 2 bases and J lost 4, with 17 bases in between. The CDR3 sequence: CASSETQTGAGYGYTF. CDR3 in DNA: TGTGCCAGCAGTGAAACGCAAACAGGCGCCGGCTATGGCTACACCTTC.

This clonotype was found a few times. The gene calls are TRBV28 and TRBJ1-6; D is ambiguous. CDR1 and CDR2 (germline): MDHEN, SYDVKM. The CDR3 runs 17 residues. V shed 5 bases and J shed 0 bases, with 14 bases lying between them. Here the CDR3 DNA reads TGTGCCAGCAGTCCGCCCAGGCTGAGCTCCTATAATTCACCCCTCCACTTT. Translated: CASSPPRLSSYNSPLHF.

This clonotype occurred many times. The chain carries TRBV18 and TRBJ2-7; D is unclear. CDR1 and CDR2 (germline): KGHSH, LQKENI. The CDR3 is 14 amino acids. Trimming stripped 2 bases from V and 3 bases from J, with 11 bases between. The CDR3 here is CASSPEVGNYEQYF. CDR3 DNA: TGTGCCAGCTCACCAGAGGTCGGAAACTACGAGCAGTACTTC. The full variable domain, in which reference TRBV18 and TRBJ2-7 provide the parts outside the CDR3, is NAGVMQNPRHLVRRRGQEARLRCSPMKGHSHVYWYRQLPEEGLKFMVYLQKENIIDESGMPKERFSAEFPKEGPSILRIQQVVRGDSAAYFCASSPEVGNYEQYFGPGTRLTVT.

V and J are TRBV29-1 and TRBJ2-7; 7 bases map to TRBD2. This CDR3 region has 15 residues. With V trimmed by 6 bases and J by 6 bases, 17 bases remained unmatched. Germline CDR1 SQVTM, CDR2 ANQGSEA. The CDR3 DNA sequence: TGCAGCGTACGGCAGATGGGCGGGAGAGGGTCCGAGCAGTACTTC. It encodes CSVRQMGGRGSEQYF.

V gene TRBV7-3 combines with J gene TRBJ2-7; D not resolved. The CDR3 spans 17 residues. In germline, CDR1 is SGHTA, CDR2 FQGTGA. V lost 5 bases, J lost 4 bases, and 24 bases lay in between. For the CDR3, the DNA is TGTGCCAGCAGCCAAAGAGGAGAACGGGCCGAACCTTACGAGCAGTACTTC. It codes for CASSQRGERAEPYEQYF.

This clonotype was observed a few times. The gene calls are TRBV7-9 and TRBJ2-3, with no clear D. The CDR3 covers 12 residues. With 1 base removed from V and 9 bases from J, the gap between germline ends came to 8 bases. The germline CDR1 and CDR2 sequences are SEHNR and FQNEAQ (reference sequence). The CDR3 is CASSLDEATQYF. The CDR3 DNA reads as TGTGCCAGCAGCTTAGATGAGGCCACGCAGTATTTT.

The V call is TRBV7-3, the J call TRBJ2-1; D ambiguous. Per the germline V gene, CDR1 is SGHTA and CDR2 is FQGTGA. V was shortened by 5 bases and J by 8 bases, with 13 bases between the two germline ends. The CDR3 contains 13 residues. For the CDR3, the DNA is TGTGCCAGCAGCCCGACGGCGTTCGATGAGCAGTTCTTC. Its protein product is CASSPTAFDEQFF.

This clonotype was detected ten times or more. The genes are TRBV2 and TRBJ2-5; no clear D. Germline loops: CDR1 SNHLY, CDR2 FYNNEI. V shed 6 bases and J shed 0 bases, with 2 bases lying between them. The CDR3 covers 11 residues. CDR3 nucleotide sequence: TGTGCCAGCAGGGACCAAGAGACCCAGTACTTC. Translating gives CASRDQETQYF.

The gene calls are TRBV6-5 and TRBJ1-5; unclear D gene. The CDR3 is 13 residues long. V was cut by 0 bases and J by 6 bases, with 6 bases left in between. Per the germline V gene, CDR1 is MNHEY and CDR2 is SVGAGI. CDR3: CASSYSTLQPQHF. The CDR3 DNA reads TGTGCCAGCAGTTACTCGACACTTCAGCCCCAGCATTTT.

This clonotype was recorded many times. The rearrangement joins TRBV29-1 to TRBJ2-7; 10 bases fit TRBD2. The ends lost 3 bases at V and 0 bases at J; junction bases unmatched: 2. Germline-derived CDR1 and CDR2 are SQVTM and ANQGSEA. This CDR3 is built from 14 residues. CDR3 residues: CSVELAGVSYEQYF. The CDR3 DNA reads as TGCAGCGTTGAGCTAGCGGGGGTCTCCTACGAGCAGTACTTC.

This clonotype came up a few times. The V call is TRBV27, the J call TRBJ1-2; TRBD1 matches at 8 bases. Per germline, CDR1 MNHEY and CDR2 SMNVEV (reference sequence). J lost 3 bases, V lost 3 bases, and 21 bases had no gene match. There are 20 residues in the CDR3. The CDR3 nucleotides are TGTGCCAGCAGTTTTTGGCCCCGACCTCTCCGGGACAGGTCGCACTATGGCTACACCTTC. Its translation: CASSFWPRPLRDRSHYGYTF.

The rearrangement joins TRBV27 to TRBJ2-1, with 7 bases identical to TRBD1. The germline V gene encodes CDR1 MNHEY and CDR2 SMNVEV (reference sequence). This CDR3 spans 16 amino acids. Losses at the gene ends were 3 bases for V and 3 bases for J; bases not matched to a gene: 8. The CDR3, as DNA: TGTGCCAGCAGTTTCTCCGGGACAGTTGACTACAATGAGCAGTTCTTC. Its translation is CASSFSGTVDYNEQFF.

This clonotype was seen a handful of times. The chain has TRBV11-2 and TRBJ2-7; 9 positions agree with TRBD2. The V segment lost 5 bases and the J segment 5 bases; nucleotides outside the gene matches: 22. This CDR3 has 19 residues. Germline CDR1 is SGHAT and CDR2 is FQNNGV. CDR3 in amino acids: CASSQIAGEVLWGSHEQYF. The CDR3 DNA reads as TGTGCCAGCAGCCAGATAGCGGGAGAGGTATTATGGGGCTCTCACGAGCAGTACTTC.

In its sample, this clonotype was seen a few times. This chain uses TRBV20-1 with TRBJ2-3; 11 nucleotides align to TRBD1. Germline V lookup: CDR1 DFQATT, CDR2 SNEGSKA (reference sequence). CDR3 size: 15 residues. Unmatched junction bases numbered 9, after V lost 5 bases and J lost 5 bases. Written as DNA, the CDR3 is TGCAGTGCTCGCCTCGGACAGGGGGCGAGAGATACGCAGTATTTT. Amino acid sequence: CSARLGQGARDTQYF.

This clonotype has at least ten counts. The chain links TRBV6-1 to TRBJ2-1, with 8 positions matching TRBD1. Trimming took 7 bases from V and 3 from J; bases not matched to a gene: 8. Germline assignment: CDR1 MNHNS and CDR2 SASEGT. The CDR3 runs 15 residues. CDR3 coding DNA: TGTGCCAGCACGGCCGGGACAGGAGACTACAATGAGCAGTTCTTC. The encoded protein is CASTAGTGDYNEQFF.

This clonotype was found many times. The chain employs TRBV11-2 and TRBJ2-3; tentative D call: TRBD2 (6 bases). The germline V and J ends were trimmed by 1 base and 4 bases, with 12 bases remaining between them. Germline CDR1 reads SGHAT; CDR2 reads FQNNGV. The CDR3 totals 15 residues. CDR3 sequence (DNA): TGTGCCAGCAGCTTAGGGGGAGGTCGACCAGATACGCAGTATTTT. This sequence encodes CASSLGGGRPDTQYF.

In this sample, this clonotype turned up a few times. The rearrangement links TRBV12-3 or TRBV12-4 to TRBJ2-4; 9 positions match TRBD1. The V segment lost 3 bases and the J segment 2 bases; nucleotides outside the gene matches: 5. The CDR3 consists of 16 residues. The CDR3 protein is CASSLGQGVSKNIQYF. The CDR3 bases are TGTGCCAGCAGTTTGGGACAGGGTGTGTCCAAAAACATTCAGTACTTC.